Detailed here is one T cell receptor beta chain. With 5 bases removed from V and 4 bases from J, the gap between germline ends came to 19 bases. CDR3 length: 16 residues. Germline assignment: CDR1 MDHEN and CDR2 SYDVKM. The source of the sample is a study of CD8 T cells in Susac syndrome. The RNA input was roughly 0.45 to 1 ug, and it was reverse transcribed with random hexamers. TCRdb itself ran the immunoSEQ multiplex PCR reads through MiXCR, one entry per CDR3 protein. The profile shows roughly 250,000 distinct CDR3 sequences, 90% to 97% of them singletons. This clonotype was obtained from a human donor with Susac syndrome. The V gene is TRBV28, the J gene TRBJ2-3; D is undetermined. The sequencing sample was made of CD4+ T cells from PBMCs. CDR3 sequence: CASSPHITGPADTQYF. In DNA, the CDR3 is TGTGCCAGCAGTCCCCACATTACGGGCCCCGCAGATACGCAGTATTTT.